This TCR beta chain was sequenced during a study of response to subunit inactivated influenza vaccine. Overall study findings and caveats: After each seasonal influenza vaccination, few new T cells are recruited, the authors suggested.

Per germline, CDR1 SQVTM and CDR2 ANQGSEA. The CDR3 has 14 residues. V lost 3 bases, J lost 1 base, and 2 bases stayed unmatched. In regard to this clonotype: Its antigen is as yet unknown.

TCRdb analysed the RT-PCR reads with MiXCR anew, one entry per CDR3 protein. The table has a few hundred thousand distinct CDR3 sequences, 22% seen once. The receptor's source is a man aged 50-75 years who received an inactivated influenza vaccine. Material: PBMCs from blood, obtained 21 months after vaccination. This sequence joins TRBV29-1 and TRBJ2-1; 8 bases fit TRBD2. The CDR3 region is CSVEGGGSYNEQFF. The CDR3 DNA sequence: TGCAGCGTTGAGGGCGGGGGGTCCTACAATGAGCAGTTCTTC.